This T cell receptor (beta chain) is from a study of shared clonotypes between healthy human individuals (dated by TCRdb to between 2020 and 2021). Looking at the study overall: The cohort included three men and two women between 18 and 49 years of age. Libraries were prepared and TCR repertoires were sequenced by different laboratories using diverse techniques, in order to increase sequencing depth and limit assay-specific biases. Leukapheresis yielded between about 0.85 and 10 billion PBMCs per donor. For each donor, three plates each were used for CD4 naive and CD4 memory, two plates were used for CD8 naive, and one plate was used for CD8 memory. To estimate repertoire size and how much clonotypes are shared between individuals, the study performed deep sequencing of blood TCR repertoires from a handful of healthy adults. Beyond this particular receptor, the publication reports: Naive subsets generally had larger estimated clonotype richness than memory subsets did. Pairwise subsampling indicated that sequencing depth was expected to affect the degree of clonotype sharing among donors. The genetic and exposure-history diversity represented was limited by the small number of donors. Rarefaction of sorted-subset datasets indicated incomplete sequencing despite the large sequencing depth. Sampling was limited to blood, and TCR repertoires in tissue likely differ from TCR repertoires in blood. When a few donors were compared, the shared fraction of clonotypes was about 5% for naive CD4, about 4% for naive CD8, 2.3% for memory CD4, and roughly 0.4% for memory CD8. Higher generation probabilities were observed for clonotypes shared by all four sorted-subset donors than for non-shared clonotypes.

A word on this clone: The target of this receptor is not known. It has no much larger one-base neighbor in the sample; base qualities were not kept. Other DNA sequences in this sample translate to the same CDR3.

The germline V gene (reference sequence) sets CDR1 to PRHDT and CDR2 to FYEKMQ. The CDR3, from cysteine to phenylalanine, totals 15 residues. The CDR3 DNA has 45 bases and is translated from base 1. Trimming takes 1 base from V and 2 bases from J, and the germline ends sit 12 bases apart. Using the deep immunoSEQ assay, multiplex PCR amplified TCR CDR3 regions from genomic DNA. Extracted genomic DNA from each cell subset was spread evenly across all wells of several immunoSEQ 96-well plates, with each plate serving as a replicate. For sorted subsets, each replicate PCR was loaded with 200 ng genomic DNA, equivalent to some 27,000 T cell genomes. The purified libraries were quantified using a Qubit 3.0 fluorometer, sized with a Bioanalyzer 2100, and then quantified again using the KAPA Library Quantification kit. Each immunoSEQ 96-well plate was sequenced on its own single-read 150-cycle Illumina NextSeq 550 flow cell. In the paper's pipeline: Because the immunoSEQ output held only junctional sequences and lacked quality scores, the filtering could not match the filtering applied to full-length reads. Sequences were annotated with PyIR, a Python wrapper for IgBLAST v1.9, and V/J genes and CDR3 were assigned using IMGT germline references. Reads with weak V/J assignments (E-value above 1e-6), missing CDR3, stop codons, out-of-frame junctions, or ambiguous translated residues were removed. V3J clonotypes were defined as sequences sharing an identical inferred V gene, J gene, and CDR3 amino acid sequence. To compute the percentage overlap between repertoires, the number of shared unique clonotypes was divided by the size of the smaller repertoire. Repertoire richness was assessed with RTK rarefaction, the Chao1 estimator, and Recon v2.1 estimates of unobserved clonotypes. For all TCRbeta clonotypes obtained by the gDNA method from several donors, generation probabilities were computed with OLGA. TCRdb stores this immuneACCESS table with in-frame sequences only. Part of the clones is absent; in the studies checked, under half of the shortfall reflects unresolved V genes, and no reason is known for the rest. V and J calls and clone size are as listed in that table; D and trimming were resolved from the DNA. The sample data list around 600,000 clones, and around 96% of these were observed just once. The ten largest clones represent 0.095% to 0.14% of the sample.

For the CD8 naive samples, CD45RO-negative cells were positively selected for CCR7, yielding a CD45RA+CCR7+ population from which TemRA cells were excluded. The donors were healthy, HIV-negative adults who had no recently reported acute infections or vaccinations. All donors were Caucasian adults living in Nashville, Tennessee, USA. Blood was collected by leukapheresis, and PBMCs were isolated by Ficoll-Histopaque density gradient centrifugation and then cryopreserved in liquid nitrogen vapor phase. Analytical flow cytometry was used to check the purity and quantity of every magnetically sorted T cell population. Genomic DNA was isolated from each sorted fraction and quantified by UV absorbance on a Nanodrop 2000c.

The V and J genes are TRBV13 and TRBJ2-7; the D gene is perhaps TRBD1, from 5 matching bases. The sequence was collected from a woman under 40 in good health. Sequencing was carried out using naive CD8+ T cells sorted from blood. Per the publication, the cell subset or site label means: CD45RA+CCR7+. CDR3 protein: CASSLEQGFAYEQYF. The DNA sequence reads TGTGCCAGCAGCTTAGAGCAGGGTTTCGCCTACGAGCAGTACTTC.